This TCR beta chain came from a study of blood T cell repertoires in COVID-19. Study-wide context: Material from acute and convalescent COVID-19 was sourced from the United States, Italy and Spain.

The repertoire was sequenced with immunoSEQ multiplex PCR; TCRdb's copy has only in-frame clones and lacks some. The sample records some 240,000 clones, about 85% being singletons. The sample holds a few counts of this clone. Trimming removed 5 bases from V and 0 bases from J; junction bases left unmatched: 6. Germline V CDR1 and CDR2: SGHNT, YYREEE (reference sequence). This CDR3 contains 16 residues. The origin of this receptor is a man aged 55 to 70 who had recovered from COVID-19. This chain joins TRBV5-4 and TRBJ1-1, with 11 bases matching TRBD1. Sequences were obtained from peripheral blood. CDR3: CASRPGQGALNTEAFF. As DNA, the CDR3 is TGTGCCAGCAGACCTGGACAGGGGGCACTGAACACTGAAGCTTTCTTT.